The following is a TCR beta chain sequence with its context. Its antigen is not identified. One end of the junction does not line up with germline, which may come from a read error. This specimen comes from a study of cytomegalovirus exposure and HLA in healthy donors. Study information: Samples from HLA-typed donors yielded about 85 million unique TCRs in an early data release. Whole-study results and caveats: Productive rates of about 90% or about 30% were seen for most TCR beta V segments in an earlier analysis. A later analysis reportedly found fewer N-insertions in an Asian-associated ancestry cluster than the roughly 670-donor mean.

In the PCR, 60 Vbeta and 13 Jbeta primers were used. Generated by immunoSEQ multiplex PCR, the TCRdb table keeps only in-frame clones and is missing some. This sample has just under 95,000 clones, with 81% found just once. The CDR3 runs 15 residues. Germline lookup yields CDR1 SSHAT and CDR2 FNYEAQ (reference sequence). The chain couples TRBV7-7 to TRBJ2-3; a weak D match, TRBD2 (6 bases). Sequencing was done on a sample of PBMCs. The TCR was taken from a human donor in good health. CDR3 sequence reads: CASSLSGESTDTQYF. CDR3 nucleotide sequence: TGTGCTAGCAGCTTATCGGGGGAAAGCACAGATACGCAGTATTTT.